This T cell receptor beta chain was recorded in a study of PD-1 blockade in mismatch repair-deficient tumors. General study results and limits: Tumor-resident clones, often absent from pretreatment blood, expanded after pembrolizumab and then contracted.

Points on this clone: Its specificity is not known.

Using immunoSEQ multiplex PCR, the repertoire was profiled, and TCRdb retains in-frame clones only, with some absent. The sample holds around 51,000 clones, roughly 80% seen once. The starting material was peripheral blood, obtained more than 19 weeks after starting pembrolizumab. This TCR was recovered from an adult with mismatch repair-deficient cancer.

The CDR3 nucleotides are TGTGCCAGTAGTATCAAGGGACAGGGATTAACCTACGAGCAGTACTTC. Translation: CASSIKGQGLTYEQYF. The gene calls are TRBV19 and TRBJ2-7, with TRBD1 matching 9 bases. The CDR3 has 16 amino acids. Per the germline V gene, CDR1 is LNHDA and CDR2 is SQIVND (reference sequence). J gave up 2 bases and V 3 bases, and 8 bases lay outside the gene matches.